A single sample is the source of the 26 T cell receptor beta chains below, sequenced in a study of T cell repertoires in cytomegalovirus infection. Antigen specificity for these receptors is unknown. TCRdb ran MiXCR on the reads and lists one entry per CDR3 protein. The table shows about 340,000 distinct CDR3 sequences, with roughly 28% occurring only once. The starting material was cultured PBMCs, obtained from culture after CMV antigen stimulation. Every receptor here comes from a human donor in good health (CMV status not recorded). Some clones in this sample may be carry-over from other donors' samples.

This clonotype was observed a few times. This chain links TRBV7-2 with TRBJ2-7; 12 bases match TRBD2. Germline values: CDR1 SGHTA, CDR2 FQGNSA. This CDR3 is 14 amino acids long. Losses at the gene ends were 3 bases for V and 5 bases for J; bases not matched to a gene: 2. CDR3 protein: CASSFLAGGNEQYF. The CDR3 DNA is TGTGCCAGCAGCTTTCTAGCGGGAGGGAACGAGCAGTACTTC.

The V and J genes are TRBV7-2 and TRBJ1-1; D unresolved. CDR1 and CDR2 from the germline V gene are SGHTA and FQGNSA. The CDR3 has 14 amino acids. Deletions cut 0 bases from V and 8 bases from J, with 13 bases between. Written as DNA, the CDR3 is TGTGCCAGCAGCTTAGCTGTGGAACAGCGGGAAGCTTTCTTT. Translated: CASSLAVEQREAFF.

This clonotype was detected a few times. This sequence joins TRBV7-6 and TRBJ1-1, with D hard to call. Germline loops: CDR1 SGHVS, CDR2 FNYEAQ. The V end was cut by 11 bases, the J end by 1 base, with 23 bases between. The CDR3 is 16 residues long. CDR3 DNA sequence: TGTGCCTGCTACCTTGGTGGATTCGAAGCGAACACTGAAGCTTTCTTT. Translating it yields CACYLGGFEANTEAFF.

V usage is TRBV7-4 and J usage is TRBJ2-5; a weak D match, TRBD1 (5 bases). The V end lost 1 base, the J end lost 2 bases, and 14 bases lay between the germline ends. In germline, CDR1 is SGHVT, CDR2 SQSDAQ. This CDR3 has 16 residues. The CDR3, as DNA: TGTGCCAGCAGCTTAGGTGGGTCGACAGCGCAAGAGACCCAGTACTTC. Translated: CASSLGGSTAQETQYF.

This chain joins TRBV9 and TRBJ2-1; 7 positions agree with TRBD2. This CDR3 contains 12 residues. In germline, CDR1 is SGDLS, CDR2 YYNGEE. Unmatched junction bases numbered 2, after V lost 4 bases and J lost 7 bases. In DNA form, the CDR3 reads TGTGCCAGCAGCCACGGGGGGAATGAGCAGTTCTTC. Translating it yields CASSHGGNEQFF. The variable domain in full, completed from reference TRBV9 and TRBJ2-1, reads DSGVTQTPKHLITATGQRVTLRCSPRSGDLSVYWYQQSLDQGLQFLIQYYNGEERAKGNILERFSAQQFPDLHSELNLSSLELGDSALYFCASSHGGNEQFFGPGTRLTVL.

Only a few counts were recorded for this clonotype. The genes are TRBV7-3 and TRBJ2-1; 11 bases agree with TRBD2. The germline gives CDR1 SGHTA, CDR2 FQGTGA. The J segment lost 7 bases and the V segment lost 3 bases, leaving 5 bases of the junction unmatched. This CDR3 spans 15 amino acids. The CDR3 is CASSFYSGRVNEQFF. CDR3 coding DNA: TGTGCCAGCAGCTTTTATAGCGGGAGGGTAAATGAGCAGTTCTTC.

The chain employs TRBV10-3 and TRBJ1-4, with 9 nucleotides matching TRBD1. Germline V lookup: CDR1 ENHRY, CDR2 SYGVKD. The CDR3 loop spans 14 amino acids. J lost 6 bases, V lost 5 bases, and 4 bases had no gene match. The DNA for the CDR3 is TGTGCCATCAGTCCGACAGGGGGATATGAAAAACTGTTTTTT. Translating it yields CAISPTGGYEKLFF.

This chain uses TRBV7-2 with TRBJ2-7, with 14 bases fitting TRBD2. After removal of 5 bases from V and 5 bases from J, the junction contained 8 bases not matched to a gene. The CDR3 extends over 16 amino acids. Germline V gives CDR1 SGHTA, CDR2 FQGNSA. CDR3 loop: CASSTRLAGGRDEQYF. CDR3 DNA sequence: TGTGCCAGCAGCACCCGACTAGCGGGAGGGCGCGACGAGCAGTACTTC. Full variable domain (remainder filled in from reference TRBV7-2 and TRBJ2-7): GAGVSQSPSNKVTEKGKDVELRCDPISGHTALYWYRQSLGQGLEFLIYFQGNSAPDKSGLPSDRFSAERTGGSVSTLTIQRTQQEDSAVYLCASSTRLAGGRDEQYFGPGTRLTVT.

The CDR3 region has the DNA TGTGCCAGCAGCCAAGGGGGCCGCTATGGCTACACCTTC. Translation gives CASSQGGRYGYTF. The chain recombines TRBV4-2 with TRBJ1-2; D might be TRBD1 (5 bases). CDR3 length: 13 residues. CDR1 is LGHNA and CDR2 is YNFKEQ in the germline V gene. V lost 1 base and J 4 bases, leaving 7 bases between the germline ends.

The table lists this clonotype with a count of one. The chain has TRBV6-2 or TRBV6-3 and TRBJ2-7; TRBD1 is a possible D gene (6 bases). V was clipped by 6 bases and J by 10 bases, with 19 bases between them. The CDR3 is 13 residues long. Germline V gives CDR1 MNHEY, CDR2 SVGEGT. This CDR3 reads CASSYRDIRLQYF. The CDR3 nucleotides are TGTGCCAGCAGCTACCGGGACATCAGGCTTCAGTACTTC.

This chain uses TRBV6-6 with TRBJ1-1, with D possibly TRBD1 on 5 matching bases. CDR1 is MNHNY, CDR2 SVGAGI, per germline (reference sequence). The CDR3 is made up of 15 amino acids. With 5 bases removed from V and 7 bases from J, the gap between germline ends came to 20 bases. Written as DNA, the CDR3 is TGTGCCAGCAGTACTCCAGGGACTGGACGTGATGAAGCTTTCTTT. Amino acids: CASSTPGTGRDEAFF.

The rearrangement joins TRBV7-2 to TRBJ1-5; D perhaps matches TRBD1 (6 bases). Germline V lookup: CDR1 SGHTA, CDR2 FQGNSA. V gave up 5 bases and J gave up 6 bases, with 20 bases separating them. The CDR3 is 16 amino acids. The DNA for the CDR3 is TGTGCCAGCAGCATCCTAGGGGGGGGGAGAAGTCAGCCCCAGCATTTT. This encodes CASSILGGGRSQPQHF.

This clonotype was detected a few times. The chain employs TRBV7-9 and TRBJ1-1; D not certain. The CDR3 loop spans 14 amino acids. Germline V gene data show CDR1 as SEHNR and CDR2 as FQNEAQ (reference sequence). Trimming stripped 5 bases from V and 7 bases from J, with 17 bases between. DNA of the CDR3: TGTGCCAGCAGCCTAACCATGCTGGAGGGTGAAGCTTTCTTT. It encodes CASSLTMLEGEAFF.

This clonotype was recorded once. The chain has TRBV20-1 and TRBJ1-6; D might be TRBD1 (5 bases). V was clipped by 1 base and J by 5 bases, with 12 bases between them. The CDR3 covers 15 residues. Germline CDR1 reads DFQATT; CDR2 reads SNEGSKA (reference sequence). The CDR3 protein is CSARGGSRDNSPLHF. CDR3 sequence (DNA): TGCAGTGCTAGAGGGGGGTCAAGGGATAATTCACCCCTCCACTTT.

The chain has TRBV20-1 and TRBJ1-6; D possibly corresponds to TRBD1 (5 bases). CDR1 DFQATT and CDR2 SNEGSKA come from the germline V gene (reference sequence). This CDR3 comprises 15 residues. The V end lost 3 bases, the J end lost 6 bases, and 15 bases lay between the germline ends. The CDR3 coding sequence is TGCAGTGCTAGTTTTAGGGGAATGGCTAATTCACCCCTCCACTTT. Its translation is CSASFRGMANSPLHF.

The chain couples TRBV6-1 to TRBJ2-1; TRBD2 agrees at 8 bases. Germline V gene data show CDR1 as MNHNS and CDR2 as SASEGT. The CDR3 is 15 residues long. Trimming took 8 bases from V and 3 from J; bases not matched to a gene: 9. In DNA form, the CDR3 reads TGTGCCAGCGTCGGGGGGGGGCCCATCTACAATGAGCAGTTCTTC. Translation gives CASVGGGPIYNEQFF.

The chain recombines TRBV19 with TRBJ1-5; perhaps TRBD1 as D (6 bases). V shed 5 bases and J shed 3 bases, with 20 bases lying between them. Germline V gene lookup returns CDR1 LNHDA and CDR2 SQIVND (reference sequence). The CDR3 length is 17 residues. CDR3 amino acids: CASSAGVGGRYNQPQHF. The CDR3 bases are TGTGCCAGTAGTGCAGGGGTCGGAGGCCGTTACAATCAGCCCCAGCATTTT.

This clonotype came up a few times. The chain uses TRBV5-6 and TRBJ2-2; perhaps D is TRBD1 or TRBD2 (6 bases each). CDR1 SGHDT and CDR2 YYEEEE come from the germline V gene. V was shortened by 4 bases and J by 5 bases, with 15 bases between the two germline ends. This CDR3 spans 15 amino acids. In nucleotides, the CDR3 is TGTGCCAGCAGCCGCGGGACACAACTTACCGGGGAGCTGTTTTTT. Encoded protein: CASSRGTQLTGELFF.

The chain has TRBV11-2 and TRBJ2-7, with 11 bases fitting TRBD2. V was clipped by 3 bases and J by 1 base; unmatched bases: 5. The V gene's germline CDR1 is SGHAT and CDR2 FQNNGV. This CDR3 comprises 16 residues. CDR3 nucleotides: TGTGCCAGCAGCTTCTTGACTAGCGGGGAGTCCTACGAGCAGTACTTC. Amino acids: CASSFLTSGESYEQYF.

V and J are TRBV6-5 and TRBJ1-1, with 8 positions matching TRBD1. CDR3 length equals 13 residues. V was pared by 3 bases and J by 11 bases, with 8 bases of the junction left unmatched. CDR1 and CDR2 (germline): MNHEY, SVGAGI. DNA of the CDR3: TGTGCCAGCAGTTATCCTAGCAGGGGGCAGGCTTTCTTT. This gives the protein CASSYPSRGQAFF.

This clonotype has a count of ten or more. The chain recombines TRBV12-3 or TRBV12-4 with TRBJ2-3; D not resolved. The ends were cut back, 0 bases at V and 0 bases at J, with 13 bases in the middle. This CDR3 spans 17 amino acids. The CDR3 loop is CASSLASGLGSTDTQYF. The DNA of the CDR3 is TGTGCCAGCAGTTTAGCGTCGGGTTTGGGTAGCACAGATACGCAGTATTTT.

This clonotype was picked up a small number of times. The chain recombines TRBV12-3 or TRBV12-4 with TRBJ2-1; no definite D call. Trimming removed 3 bases at V and 2 bases at J, with 8 bases between. The CDR3 is made up of 14 amino acids. The CDR3 sequence: CASSFVSPYNEQFF. The CDR3 DNA follows: TGTGCCAGCAGTTTTGTTAGCCCCTACAATGAGCAGTTCTTC.

This chain uses TRBV5-4 with TRBJ1-3; D uncertain. Germline-derived CDR1 and CDR2 are SGHNT and YYREEE (reference sequence). The V and J ends lost 4 bases and 1 base respectively, with 12 bases between them. This CDR3 contains 15 residues. CDR3 nucleotide sequence: TGTGCCAGCAGCCCCACCGTTGGATCTGGAAACACCATATATTTT. Translating gives CASSPTVGSGNTIYF.

The chain is built from TRBV28 and TRBJ1-5; tentative D call: TRBD1 (5 bases). The germline gives CDR1 MDHEN, CDR2 SYDVKM. This CDR3 has 13 residues. V gave up 6 bases and J gave up 7 bases, with 13 bases separating them. The CDR3 sequence: CASRAGWKQPQHF. CDR3 DNA sequence: TGTGCCAGCAGAGCAGGGTGGAAGCAGCCCCAGCATTTT.

This clonotype has only a few counts. This chain links TRBV5-1 with TRBJ2-7; tentative D call: TRBD1 (6 bases). Trimming removed 8 bases from V and 2 bases from J, with 17 bases in between. This CDR3 spans 14 amino acids. Germline lookup yields CDR1 SGHRS and CDR2 YFSETQ. CDR3 nucleotide sequence: TGCGCCAGTAACTCAGGGGCGGCAGCCTACGAGCAGTACTTC. It codes for CASNSGAAAYEQYF.

This clonotype showed up just a few times. The V and J genes are TRBV28 and TRBJ2-7, with D maybe TRBD2 (7 bases). The germline gives CDR1 MDHEN, CDR2 SYDVKM. The CDR3 runs 16 residues. Trimming stripped 2 bases from V and 2 bases from J, with 16 bases between. CDR3 loop: CASSLPMGGRAYEQYF. CDR3 bases: TGTGCCAGCAGTTTACCTATGGGGGGGCGAGCCTACGAGCAGTACTTC.